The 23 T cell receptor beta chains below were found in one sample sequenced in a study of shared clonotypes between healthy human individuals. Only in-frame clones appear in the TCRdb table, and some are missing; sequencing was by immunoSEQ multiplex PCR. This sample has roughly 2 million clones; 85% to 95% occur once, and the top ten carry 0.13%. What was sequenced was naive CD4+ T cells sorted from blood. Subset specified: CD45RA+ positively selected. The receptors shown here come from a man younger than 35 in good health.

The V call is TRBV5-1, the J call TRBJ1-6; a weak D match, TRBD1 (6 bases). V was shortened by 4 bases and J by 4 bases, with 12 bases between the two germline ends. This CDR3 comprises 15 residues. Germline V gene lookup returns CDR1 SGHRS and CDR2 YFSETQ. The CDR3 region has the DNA TGCGCCAGCAGCGAGATGACAGGTTATAATTCACCCCTCCACTTT. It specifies CASSEMTGYNSPLHF.

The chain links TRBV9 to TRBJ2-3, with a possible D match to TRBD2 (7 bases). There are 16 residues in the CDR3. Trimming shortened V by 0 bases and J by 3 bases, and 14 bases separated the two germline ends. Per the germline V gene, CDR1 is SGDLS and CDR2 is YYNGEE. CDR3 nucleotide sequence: TGTGCCAGCAGCGTAGGTCCAGGGGAGGGGACAGATACGCAGTATTTT. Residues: CASSVGPGEGTDTQYF.

This CDR3 reads CASSESGANSPLHF. CDR3 bases: TGCGCCAGCAGTGAGTCGGGGGCGAATTCACCCCTCCACTTT. This chain uses TRBV10-1 with TRBJ1-6; D may be TRBD1 (6 bases). Germline lookup yields CDR1 WNHNN and CDR2 SYGVQD (reference sequence). With 0 bases removed from V and 7 bases from J, the gap between germline ends came to 7 bases. CDR3 size: 14 residues.

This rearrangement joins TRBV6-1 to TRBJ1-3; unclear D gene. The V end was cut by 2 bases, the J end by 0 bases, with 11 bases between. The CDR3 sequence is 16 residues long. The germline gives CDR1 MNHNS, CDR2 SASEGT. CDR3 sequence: CASSELDNYSGNTIYF. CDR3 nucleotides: TGTGCCAGCAGTGAACTCGACAACTACTCTGGAAACACCATATATTTT.

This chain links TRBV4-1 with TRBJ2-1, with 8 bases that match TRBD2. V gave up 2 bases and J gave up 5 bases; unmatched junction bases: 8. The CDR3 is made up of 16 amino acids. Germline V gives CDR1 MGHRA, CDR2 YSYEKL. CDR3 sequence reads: CASSQWGGGKNNEQFF. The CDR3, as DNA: TGCGCCAGCAGCCAATGGGGCGGGGGGAAGAACAATGAGCAGTTCTTC.

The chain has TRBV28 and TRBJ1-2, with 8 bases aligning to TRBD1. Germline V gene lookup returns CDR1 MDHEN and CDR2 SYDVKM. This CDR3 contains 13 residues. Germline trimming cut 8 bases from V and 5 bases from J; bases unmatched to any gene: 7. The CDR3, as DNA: TGTGCCAGCCGCACTACAGGGGGATATGGCTACACCTTC. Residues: CASRTTGGYGYTF.

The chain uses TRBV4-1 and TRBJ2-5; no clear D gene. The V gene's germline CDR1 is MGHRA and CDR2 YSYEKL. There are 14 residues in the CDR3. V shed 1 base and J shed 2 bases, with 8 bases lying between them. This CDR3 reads CASSQAMSQETQYF. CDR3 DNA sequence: TGCGCCAGCAGCCAAGCGATGTCTCAAGAGACCCAGTACTTC.

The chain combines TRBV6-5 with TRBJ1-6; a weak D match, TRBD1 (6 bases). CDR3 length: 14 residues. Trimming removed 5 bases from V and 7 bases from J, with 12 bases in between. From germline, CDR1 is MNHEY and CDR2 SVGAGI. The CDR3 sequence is CASSRGDTNSPLHF. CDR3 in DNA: TGTGCCAGCAGTCGAGGGGACACAAATTCACCCCTCCACTTT.

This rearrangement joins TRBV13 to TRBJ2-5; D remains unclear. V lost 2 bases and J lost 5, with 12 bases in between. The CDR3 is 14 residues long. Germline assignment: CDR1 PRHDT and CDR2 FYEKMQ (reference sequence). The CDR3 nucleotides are TGTGCCAGCAGCTTATTCGGTGTAGGGGAGACCCAGTACTTC. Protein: CASSLFGVGETQYF. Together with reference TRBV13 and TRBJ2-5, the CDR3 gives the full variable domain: AAGVIQSPRHLIKEKRETATLKCYPIPRHDTVYWYQQGPGQDPQFLISFYEKMQSDKGSIPDRFSAQQFSDYHSELNMSSLELGDSALYFCASSLFGVGETQYFGPGTRLLVL.

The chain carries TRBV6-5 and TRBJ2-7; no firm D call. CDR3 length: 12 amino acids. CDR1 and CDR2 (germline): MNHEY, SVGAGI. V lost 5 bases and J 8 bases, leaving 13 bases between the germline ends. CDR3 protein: CASSPGPPKQYF. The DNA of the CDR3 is TGTGCCAGCAGTCCCGGGCCCCCAAAGCAGTACTTC.

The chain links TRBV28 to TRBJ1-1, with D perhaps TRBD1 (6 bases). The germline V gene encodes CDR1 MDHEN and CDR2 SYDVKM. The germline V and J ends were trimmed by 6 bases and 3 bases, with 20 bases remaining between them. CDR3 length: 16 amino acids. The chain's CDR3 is CASSRGSGAWDTEAFF. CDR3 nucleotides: TGTGCCAGCAGCCGTGGGTCGGGGGCCTGGGACACTGAAGCTTTCTTT.

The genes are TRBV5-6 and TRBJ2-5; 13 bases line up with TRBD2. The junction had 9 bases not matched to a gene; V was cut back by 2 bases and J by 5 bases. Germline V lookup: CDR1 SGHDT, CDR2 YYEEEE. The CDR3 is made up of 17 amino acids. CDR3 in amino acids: CASSLRRTSGSKETQYF. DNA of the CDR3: TGTGCCAGCAGCTTAAGGCGGACTAGCGGGAGCAAGGAGACCCAGTACTTC. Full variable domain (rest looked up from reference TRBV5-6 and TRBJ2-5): DAGVTQSPTHLIKTRGQQVTLRCSPKSGHDTVSWYQQALGQGPQFIFQYYEEEERQRGNFPDRFSGHQFPNYSSELNVNALLLGDSALYLCASSLRRTSGSKETQYFGPGTRLLVL.

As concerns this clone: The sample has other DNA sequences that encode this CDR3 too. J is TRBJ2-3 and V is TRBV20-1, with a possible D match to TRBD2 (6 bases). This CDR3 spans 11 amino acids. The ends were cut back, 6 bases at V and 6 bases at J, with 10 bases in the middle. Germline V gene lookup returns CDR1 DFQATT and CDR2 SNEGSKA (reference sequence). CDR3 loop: CSATRGDTQYF. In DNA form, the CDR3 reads TGCAGTGCAACCCGGGGGGATACGCAGTATTTT.

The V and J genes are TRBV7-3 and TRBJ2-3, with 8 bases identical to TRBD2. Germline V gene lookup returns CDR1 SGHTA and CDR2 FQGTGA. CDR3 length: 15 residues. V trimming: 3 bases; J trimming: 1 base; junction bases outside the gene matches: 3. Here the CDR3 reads CASSLSSGRTDTQYF. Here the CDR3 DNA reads TGTGCCAGCAGCTTGTCTAGCGGGCGCACAGATACGCAGTATTTT.

CDR3 coding DNA: TGCGCCAGCAGCGATGGGCACCAACAAGAGACCCAGTACTTC. Protein sequence: CASSDGHQQETQYF. This chain links TRBV5-1 with TRBJ2-5; D remains ambiguous. The CDR3 extends over 14 amino acids. Germline V gene lookup returns CDR1 SGHRS and CDR2 YFSETQ. With 4 bases removed from V and 2 bases from J, the gap between germline ends came to 12 bases. The whole variable domain, remainder taken from reference TRBV5-1 and TRBJ2-5, is KAGVTQTPRYLIKTRGQQVTLSCSPISGHRSVSWYQQTPGQGLQFLFEYFSETQRNKGNFPGRFSGRQFSNSRSEMNVSTLELGDSALYLCASSDGHQQETQYFGPGTRLLVL.

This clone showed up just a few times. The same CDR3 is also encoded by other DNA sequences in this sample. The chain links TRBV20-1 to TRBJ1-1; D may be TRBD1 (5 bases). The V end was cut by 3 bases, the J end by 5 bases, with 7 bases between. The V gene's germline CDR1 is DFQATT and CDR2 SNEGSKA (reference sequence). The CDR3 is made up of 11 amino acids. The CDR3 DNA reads TGCAGTGCTAGGGGGGATACTGAAGCTTTCTTT. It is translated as CSARGDTEAFF.

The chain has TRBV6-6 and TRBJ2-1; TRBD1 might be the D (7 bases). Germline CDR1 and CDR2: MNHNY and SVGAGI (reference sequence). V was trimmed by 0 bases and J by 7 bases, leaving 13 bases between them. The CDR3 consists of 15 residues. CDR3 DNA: TGTGCCAGCAGTTACTCCTCAGGGGGGTTAAATGAGCAGTTCTTC. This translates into CASSYSSGGLNEQFF.

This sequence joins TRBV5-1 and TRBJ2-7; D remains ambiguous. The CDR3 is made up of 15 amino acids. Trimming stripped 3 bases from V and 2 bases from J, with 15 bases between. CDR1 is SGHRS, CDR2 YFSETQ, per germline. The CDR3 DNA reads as TGCGCCAGCAGCTCGGGCCCCTCCGGGCCCTACGAGCAGTACTTC. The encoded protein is CASSSGPSGPYEQYF.

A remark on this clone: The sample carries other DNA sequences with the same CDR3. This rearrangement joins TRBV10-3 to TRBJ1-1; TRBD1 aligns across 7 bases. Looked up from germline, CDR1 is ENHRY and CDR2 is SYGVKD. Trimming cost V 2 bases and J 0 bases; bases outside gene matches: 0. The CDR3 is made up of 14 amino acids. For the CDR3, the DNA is TGTGCCATCAGTGAGGACAGGGTGAACACTGAAGCTTTCTTT. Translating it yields CAISEDRVNTEAFF.

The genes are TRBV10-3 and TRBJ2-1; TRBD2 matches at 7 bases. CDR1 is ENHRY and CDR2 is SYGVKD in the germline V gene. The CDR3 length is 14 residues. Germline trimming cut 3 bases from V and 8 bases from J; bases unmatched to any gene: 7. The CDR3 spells CAISDPLAGDEQFF. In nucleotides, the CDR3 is TGTGCCATCAGTGATCCGCTCGCGGGGGATGAGCAGTTCTTC.

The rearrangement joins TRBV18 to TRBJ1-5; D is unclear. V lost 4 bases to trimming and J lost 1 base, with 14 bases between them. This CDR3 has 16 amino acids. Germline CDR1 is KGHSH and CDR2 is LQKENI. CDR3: CASSLGRPGSNQPQHF. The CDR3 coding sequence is TGTGCCAGCTCACTCGGACGCCCGGGGAGCAATCAGCCCCAGCATTTT.

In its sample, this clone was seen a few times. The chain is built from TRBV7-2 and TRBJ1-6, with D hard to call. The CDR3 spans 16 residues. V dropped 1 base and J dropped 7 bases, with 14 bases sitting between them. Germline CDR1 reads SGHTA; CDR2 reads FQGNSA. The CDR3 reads CASSLGFGNMNSPLHF. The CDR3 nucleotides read TGTGCCAGCAGCTTAGGTTTCGGGAACATGAATTCACCCCTCCACTTT.

The CDR3 coding sequence is TGTGCCAGCAGCTTAAGCGGGTCGTCGACCGGGGAGCTGTTTTTT. The encoded protein is CASSLSGSSTGELFF. This sequence joins TRBV11-2 and TRBJ2-2, with D tentatively TRBD2 (6 bases). The germline gives CDR1 SGHAT, CDR2 FQNNGV. There are 15 residues in the CDR3. V gave up 2 bases and J gave up 5 bases, with 12 bases separating them.